Listed here are 10 T cell receptor beta chains from one sample, sequenced in a study of OX40 agonist ivuxolimab in advanced cancers. The table came from immunoSEQ multiplex PCR; TCRdb's copy has only in-frame clones and leaves some out. The sample includes 65,000 to 95,000 clones, about 90% seen only once; the top ten take approximately 0.48%. The specimen comprised CD4+ or CD8+ T cells sorted from blood, sampled in a trial of the OX40 agonist ivuxolimab. The receptors stem from an adult with an advanced solid tumor such as melanoma, head and neck, liver or kidney cancer.

The chain couples TRBV9 to TRBJ2-3; D may be TRBD2 (6 bases). Trimming left V 4 bases short and J 0 bases short, with 15 bases between. The CDR3 loop spans 16 amino acids. Germline CDR1 and CDR2: SGDLS and YYNGEE. The CDR3, as DNA: TGTGCCAGCAGCATCCGGGAGACGGCTAGCACAGATACGCAGTATTTT. It yields the protein CASSIRETASTDTQYF.

This clone appeared once. The chain recombines TRBV27 with TRBJ1-1; D gene uncertain. The CDR3 loop spans 14 amino acids. Trimming took off 1 base at V and 1 base at J, with 7 bases between the two ends. Looked up from germline, CDR1 is MNHEY and CDR2 is SMNVEV (reference sequence). The CDR3 coding sequence is TGTGCCAGCAGTTTATGGAGGGAGAACACTGAAGCTTTCTTT. The encoded protein is CASSLWRENTEAFF.

This clone was found once. J is TRBJ2-7 and V is TRBV27; D gene uncertain. The germline V and J ends were trimmed by 5 bases and 0 bases, with 11 bases remaining between them. CDR1 and CDR2 from the germline V gene are MNHEY and SMNVEV (reference sequence). This CDR3 comprises 14 residues. The CDR3 sequence is CASSTDSFSYEQYF. CDR3 DNA sequence: TGTGCCAGCAGTACCGACTCTTTCTCCTACGAGCAGTACTTC.

This clone was recorded once. This sample includes further DNA sequences coding for the same CDR3. The genes are TRBV30 and TRBJ2-1; D is possibly TRBD2 (6 bases). From germline, CDR1 is GTSNPN and CDR2 SVGIG (reference sequence). The V end was cut by 1 base, the J end by 11 bases, with 15 bases between. The CDR3 totals 13 residues. The CDR3 DNA reads TGTGCCTGGAGTGCGGGACTGGCAAGGAAGCAGTTCTTC. Protein sequence: CAWSAGLARKQFF.

The CDR3 here is CASSEAVRNSYEQYF. The DNA of the CDR3 is TGTGCCAGCAGTGAAGCGGTCAGAAACTCCTACGAGCAGTACTTC. This chain uses TRBV6-1 with TRBJ2-7; D is unresolved. This CDR3 has 15 amino acids. Looked up from germline, CDR1 is MNHNS and CDR2 is SASEGT. With 0 bases removed from V and 0 bases from J, the gap between germline ends came to 9 bases.

The table lists this clone with a few counts. The chain links TRBV4-3 to TRBJ2-7, with TRBD2 as a possible D gene (6 bases). CDR3 length equals 15 residues. CDR1 is LGHNA and CDR2 is YSLEER in the germline V gene. Between the trimmed V and J ends, which lost 0 bases and 4 bases, there was a span of 13 bases. The CDR3 DNA sequence: TGCGCCAGCAGCCAAGAGGCCACTAGCAGTTACGAGCAGTACTTC. The encoded protein is CASSQEATSSYEQYF.

This chain connects TRBV4-1 to TRBJ1-1, with 10 bases matching TRBD1. V lost 5 bases to trimming and J lost 1 base; unmatched junction nucleotides: 4. The CDR3 loop spans 15 amino acids. Germline CDR1 reads MGHRA; CDR2 reads YSYEKL. DNA for the CDR3: TGCGCCAGCAGCACAAGGACAGGGGGGAACACTGAAGCTTTCTTT. Amino acids: CASSTRTGGNTEAFF.

In the case of this clone: One end of the junction varies from germline; a read error may be responsible. DNA of the CDR3: TGTGCCGGCAGCGCCGGGACAGGGGGCATCAATCAGCCCCAGCATTTT. Translated, it gives CAGSAGTGGINQPQHF. V usage is TRBV5-6 and J usage is TRBJ1-5; 12 bases map to TRBD1. Per the germline V gene, CDR1 is SGHDT and CDR2 is YYEEEE. The CDR3 loop spans 16 amino acids.

This chain joins TRBV19 and TRBJ2-5; 10 bases are a match to TRBD1. The CDR3 runs 15 residues. Germline V CDR1 and CDR2: LNHDA, SQIVND (reference sequence). V was pared by 6 bases and J by 4 bases, with 8 bases of the junction left unmatched. In nucleotides, the CDR3 is TGTGCCAGTAGCAAATGGACAGGGGGTGGAGAGACCCAGTACTTC. Protein: CASSKWTGGGETQYF.

The chain employs TRBV11-3 and TRBJ2-5; a possible D gene is TRBD2 (6 bases). The CDR3 is 18 residues long. Trimming shortened V by 5 bases and J by 2 bases, and 24 bases separated the two germline ends. The germline V gene has CDR1 SGHNT and CDR2 YENEEA. The CDR3 protein is CASSGVRGLAIRQETQYF. The CDR3 nucleotides are TGTGCCAGCAGCGGAGTTCGGGGGTTGGCTATCAGGCAAGAGACCCAGTACTTC.